The 23 T cell receptor beta chains below were found in one sample sequenced in a study of cytomegalovirus exposure and HLA in healthy donors. Method: immunoSEQ multiplex PCR; TCRdb's copy keeps in-frame clones and lacks some. Counted here are tens of thousands of clones, about 96% occurring once; the ten biggest clones make up more than 2%. The sequencing sample was made of PBMCs. Source of these receptors: a man younger than 35 in good health and CMV-seronegative.

The CDR3: CAISDIPHRTGLNTEAFF. DNA for the CDR3: TGTGCCATCAGCGATATCCCCCACCGGACAGGGTTGAACACTGAAGCTTTCTTT. This chain links TRBV10-3 with TRBJ1-1; 8 bases map to TRBD1. The CDR3 has 18 amino acids. Trimming cost V 6 bases and J 0 bases; bases outside gene matches: 15. Per germline, CDR1 ENHRY and CDR2 SYGVKD.

The chain has TRBV27 and TRBJ1-2; D perhaps matches TRBD1 (5 bases). Trimming pared 6 bases from V and 4 bases from J, leaving 18 bases between. Germline lookup yields CDR1 MNHEY and CDR2 SMNVEV (reference sequence). This CDR3 spans 15 amino acids. The CDR3 here is CASSYLGEGRYGYTF. The CDR3 nucleotides are TGTGCCAGCAGCTACCTCGGGGAGGGACGCTATGGCTACACCTTC.

This clone was counted a single time. This sequence joins TRBV7-9 and TRBJ1-2, with 7 positions matching TRBD1. The germline V gene encodes CDR1 SEHNR and CDR2 FQNEAQ (reference sequence). The CDR3 is 14 amino acids. V shed 0 bases and J 8 bases; nucleotides not matched to a gene: 6. CDR3 sequence reads: CASSLAGQPFGYTF. CDR3 in DNA: TGTGCCAGCAGCTTAGCGGGACAGCCTTTCGGCTACACCTTC.

The chain carries TRBV2 and TRBJ1-5; D may be TRBD1 (6 bases). The V gene lost 0 bases and the J gene lost 3 bases, with 9 bases spanning the gap. There are 15 residues in the CDR3. The V gene's germline CDR1 is SNHLY and CDR2 FYNNEI. The CDR3 DNA follows: TGTGCCAGCAGTGAAGCGCGGACAGCCAATCAGCCCCAGCATTTT. This translates into CASSEARTANQPQHF.

The chain joins TRBV6-6 to TRBJ2-2; a weak D match, TRBD1 (5 bases). CDR1 MNHNY and CDR2 SVGAGI come from the germline V gene (reference sequence). The CDR3 spans 15 residues. The V end lost 6 bases, the J end lost 0 bases, and 11 bases lay between the germline ends. The CDR3 DNA reads TGTGCCAGCAGACTCCGACAGACGAACACCGGGGAGCTGTTTTTT. Protein product: CASRLRQTNTGELFF.

The V and J genes are TRBV1 and TRBJ2-3; TRBD1 is the table's D call, not checked against the DNA. TRBV1 is shown as a pseudogene. The CDR3 covers 18 residues. The CDR3: CTSSQDPLTGPSTDTQYF. The CDR3 coding sequence is TGCACCAGCAGCCAAGACCCTCTAACAGGGCCGAGCACAGATACGCAGTATTTT.

The chain couples TRBV7-2 to TRBJ2-3; 11 nucleotides match TRBD2. Germline V gene lookup returns CDR1 SGHTA and CDR2 FQGNSA. The CDR3 length is 15 residues. Unmatched junction bases numbered 6, after V lost 5 bases and J lost 5 bases. The CDR3 region is CASSLLAGGGDTQYF. The CDR3 nucleotides are TGTGCCAGCAGCCTCTTAGCGGGAGGGGGAGATACGCAGTATTTT.

The chain uses TRBV10-1 and TRBJ2-2, with D possibly being TRBD1 (5 bases). Trimming removed 6 bases from V and 4 bases from J, with 12 bases in between. There are 14 residues in the CDR3. The germline V gene has CDR1 WNHNN and CDR2 SYGVQD (reference sequence). The CDR3 is CASRAGSSTGELFF. CDR3 sequence (DNA): TGCGCCAGCAGAGCAGGGTCGAGCACCGGGGAGCTGTTTTTT.

CDR3 in DNA: TGTGCCAGCAGTCGACAGGCCTCGTATAATTCACCCCTCCACTTT. This codes for CASSRQASYNSPLHF. V usage is TRBV6-5 and J usage is TRBJ1-6; possible D gene TRBD1, 6 bases. The germline gives CDR1 MNHEY, CDR2 SVGAGI. V gave up 5 bases and J gave up 4 bases, with 12 bases separating them. The CDR3 is 15 amino acids.

The rearrangement links TRBV5-1 to TRBJ2-5, with TRBD2 identical over 13 bases. The CDR3 has 16 residues. CDR1 and CDR2 from the germline V gene are SGHRS and YFSETQ. The ends lost 1 base at V and 4 bases at J; junction bases unmatched: 4. The CDR3 sequence: CASSLSTSGRGETQYF. CDR3 DNA: TGCGCCAGCAGCTTGAGTACTAGCGGGAGGGGAGAGACCCAGTACTTC. The full variable domain, completed using reference TRBV5-1 and TRBJ2-5, is KAGVTQTPRYLIKTRGQQVTLSCSPISGHRSVSWYQQTPGQGLQFLFEYFSETQRNKGNFPGRFSGRQFSNSRSEMNVSTLELGDSALYLCASSLSTSGRGETQYFGPGTRLLVL.

The V call is TRBV28, the J call TRBJ1-2; TRBD1 matches at 8 bases. The CDR3 is 15 residues long. Per germline, CDR1 MDHEN and CDR2 SYDVKM. V dropped 5 bases and J dropped 3; count of bases not matched to a gene: 8. The CDR3 coding sequence is TGTGCCAGCAGTGGTCGACAGGGGTTCGACTATGGCTACACCTTC. Translation gives CASSGRQGFDYGYTF.

The chain recombines TRBV19 with TRBJ1-2; 7 positions agree with TRBD1. Per germline, CDR1 LNHDA and CDR2 SQIVND (reference sequence). This CDR3 has 14 residues. Trimming took 7 bases from V and 4 from J; bases not matched to a gene: 9. The CDR3 loop is CASTGQTSGYGYTF. In nucleotides, the CDR3 is TGTGCCAGTACGGGACAGACCTCTGGCTATGGCTACACCTTC.

The chain employs TRBV2 and TRBJ2-4; D possibly corresponds to TRBD1 (5 bases). Germline-derived CDR1 and CDR2 are SNHLY and FYNNEI. This CDR3 has 16 amino acids. V lost 6 bases and J 3 bases, leaving 18 bases between the germline ends. CDR3 DNA sequence: TGTGCCAGCAGCAGGAACCAGGGTTTGAGCAAAAACATTCAGTACTTC. Its protein is CASSRNQGLSKNIQYF.

The chain has TRBV28 and TRBJ1-5, with a weak D call TRBD1 (5 bases). Trimming removed 3 bases from V and 5 bases from J, with 11 bases in between. Germline V gives CDR1 MDHEN, CDR2 SYDVKM. The CDR3 spans 14 residues. CDR3 in amino acids: CASSLIRVDQPQHF. Here the CDR3 DNA reads TGTGCCAGCAGTTTGATCAGGGTAGATCAGCCCCAGCATTTT.

The gene calls are TRBV27 and TRBJ1-1, with a weak D call TRBD1 (6 bases). Germline V lookup: CDR1 MNHEY, CDR2 SMNVEV (reference sequence). The V gene lost 1 base and the J gene lost 5 bases, with 8 bases spanning the gap. This CDR3 comprises 13 residues. In DNA form, the CDR3 reads TGTGCCAGCAGTTTATTTAGGGGGACTGAAGCTTTCTTT. Residues: CASSLFRGTEAFF.

The chain carries TRBV27 and TRBJ1-2; 8 bases align to TRBD1. This CDR3 region has 16 residues. J lost 6 bases, V lost 3 bases, and 12 bases had no gene match. CDR1 MNHEY and CDR2 SMNVEV come from the germline V gene (reference sequence). The CDR3 region is CASSFSRTGRAHGYTF. The CDR3 bases are TGTGCCAGCAGTTTTTCCCGGACAGGGAGGGCCCATGGCTACACCTTC.

The rearrangement links TRBV10-2 to TRBJ1-1; 11 positions match TRBD1. Losses at the gene ends were 2 bases for V and 4 bases for J; bases not matched to a gene: 0. This CDR3 has 14 amino acids. Germline CDR1 and CDR2: WSHSY and SAAADI. This CDR3 is CASSEGTGGTEAFF. The CDR3 region has the DNA TGCGCCAGCAGTGAGGGGACAGGGGGCACTGAAGCTTTCTTT.

This sequence joins TRBV6-1 and TRBJ1-1, with 7 nucleotides matching TRBD1. Germline loops: CDR1 MNHNS, CDR2 SASEGT. This CDR3 contains 16 residues. Germline trimming cut 2 bases from V and 5 bases from J; bases unmatched to any gene: 11. The CDR3 sequence: CASSEWEGGPNTEAFF. CDR3 sequence (DNA): TGTGCCAGCAGTGAATGGGAAGGGGGCCCGAATACTGAAGCTTTCTTT.

The chain joins TRBV7-9 to TRBJ2-2; a possible D gene is TRBD1 (6 bases). CDR3 size: 13 residues. The V gene lost 4 bases and the J gene lost 5 bases, with 8 bases spanning the gap. Germline lookup yields CDR1 SEHNR and CDR2 FQNEAQ (reference sequence). The CDR3 DNA follows: TGTGCCAGCAGCTCCACAGGGACCGGGGAGCTGTTTTTT. Protein sequence: CASSSTGTGELFF.

CDR3 sequence (DNA): TGTGCCAGTAGTCAATTCCCCGGGACTGCTTATGGAAACACCATATATTTT. As protein: CASSQFPGTAYGNTIYF. The chain carries TRBV19 and TRBJ1-3; possible D gene TRBD1, 5 bases. Per germline, CDR1 LNHDA and CDR2 SQIVND (reference sequence). CDR3 length: 17 residues. Trimming shortened V by 5 bases and J by 3 bases, and 20 bases separated the two germline ends.

V is TRBV14 and J is TRBJ2-7; a possible D gene is TRBD2 (5 bases). Trimming took off 4 bases at V and 4 bases at J, with 17 bases between the two ends. The germline CDR1 and CDR2 sequences are SGHDN and FVKESK. The CDR3 is 15 amino acids. The CDR3 reads CASSPSVGIQYEQYF. The CDR3 nucleotides are TGTGCCAGCAGCCCCTCTGTCGGGATCCAGTACGAGCAGTACTTC.

This clone was found a few times. The rearrangement joins TRBV9 to TRBJ2-1, with a possible D match to TRBD1 (6 bases). Per the germline V gene, CDR1 is SGDLS and CDR2 is YYNGEE. Trimming pared 4 bases from V and 3 bases from J, leaving 20 bases between. The CDR3 consists of 17 residues. The CDR3 sequence is CASSPQRTAIIYNEQFF. CDR3 DNA sequence: TGTGCCAGCAGCCCGCAACGGACAGCCATAATCTACAATGAGCAGTTCTTC.

This clone was detected only a few times. CDR3 nucleotides: TGTGCCAGCGGTGTGGGACAGGGAAGATTCACCGGGGAGCTGTTTTTT. It is translated as CASGVGQGRFTGELFF. V usage is TRBV2 and J usage is TRBJ2-2, with 9 bases lining up with TRBD1. The CDR3 runs 16 residues. CDR1 is SNHLY, CDR2 FYNNEI, per germline. J lost 4 bases, V lost 8 bases, and 11 bases had no gene match.